One and the same sample provided the 2 T cell receptor beta chains below, sequenced in a study of blood T cells in healthy people across ages. Then a second PCR, running about 6 to 12 cycles, was carried out with a sample-barcoded 5' primer and a J-beta primer mix. Each CDR3 protein is one row after TCRdb ran MiXCR on the 5' RACE reads. The sample carries about 1.4 million distinct CDR3 sequences, approximately 59% recorded once. The specimen sequenced was blood. Every receptor here comes from a young man in good health.

This clonotype was observed a single time. The rearrangement joins TRBV5-1 to TRBJ2-7; the D gene is possibly TRBD2 (7 bases). CDR1 SGHRS and CDR2 YFSETQ come from the germline V gene. V was trimmed by 0 bases and J by 2 bases, leaving 12 bases between them. This CDR3 is 15 amino acids long. DNA for the CDR3: TGCGCCAGCAGCTTGGCCGTCGGGGGGCCCTACGAGCAGTACTTC. Amino acids: CASSLAVGGPYEQYF.

The chain recombines TRBV6-5 with TRBJ2-7; D is perhaps TRBD1 or TRBD2 (5 bases each). The germline V and J ends were trimmed by 6 bases and 0 bases, with 12 bases remaining between them. This CDR3 has 14 amino acids. The germline gives CDR1 MNHEY, CDR2 SVGAGI. The CDR3 region has the DNA TGTGCCAGCAGACCCACCGGGACCTCCTACGAGCAGTACTTC. This gives the protein CASRPTGTSYEQYF.